Following are 27 T cell receptor beta chains from one sample sequenced in a study of shared clonotypes between healthy human individuals (TCRdb year 2020). The method was the immunoSEQ multiplex PCR assay. In its TCRdb copy, this immuneACCESS table keeps in-frame sequences only and misses some clones. Where compared with another copy, unresolved V genes explain less than half of these, and the others have no known cause. For this sample the table gives about 2.2 million clones, of which around 95% were detected only once. Clones ranked in the top ten supply over 1.5% of the sample. For the CD8 naive samples, CD45RO-negative cells were positively selected for CCR7, yielding a CD45RA+CCR7+ population from which TemRA cells were excluded. Sequenced: naive CD8+ T cells from PBMCs. Explained via the paper, the cell subset or site label denotes: CD45RA+CCR7+. The receptors derive from a man aged 18-30 years in good health. Some clones in this sample may be carry-over from other donors' samples.

The genes are TRBV9 and TRBJ2-5, with D possibly TRBD2 on 6 matching bases. From germline, CDR1 is SGDLS and CDR2 YYNGEE. The CDR3 spans 18 residues. Trimming cost V 4 bases and J 0 bases, with 22 bases left between them. CDR3 bases: TGTGCCAGCAGCTCTACCGGGGGACCCACCCTGTACCAAGAGACCCAGTACTTC. Protein sequence: CASSSTGGPTLYQETQYF.

The count of this clone is one. The chain has TRBV6-1 and TRBJ1-5; D is unclear. The germline V and J ends were trimmed by 7 bases and 0 bases, with 13 bases remaining between them. Looked up from germline, CDR1 is MNHNS and CDR2 is SASEGT. This CDR3 is 15 amino acids long. The CDR3 nucleotides read TGTGCCAGCATCCCCAACGGGCTTAGCAATCAGCCCCAGCATTTT. This translates into CASIPNGLSNQPQHF.

The J gene is TRBJ1-5, the V gene TRBV28, with TRBD1 matching 7 bases. The CDR3 consists of 15 residues. V shed 7 bases and J 6 bases; nucleotides not matched to a gene: 12. Germline CDR1 is MDHEN and CDR2 is SYDVKM. Here the CDR3 DNA reads TGTGCCAGCATTCGGGGGGAGGGGGCACGTCAGCCCCAGCATTTT. Its protein product is CASIRGEGARQPQHF.

The CDR3 reads CASSPRRDTAYYGYTF. The DNA of the CDR3 is TGTGCCAGCAGCCCGAGGCGGGACACGGCCTACTATGGCTACACCTTC. The chain combines TRBV7-8 with TRBJ1-2; D is perhaps TRBD1 (6 bases). The CDR3 is made up of 16 amino acids. The ends were cut back, 5 bases at V and 3 bases at J, with 19 bases in the middle. Germline V lookup: CDR1 SGHVS, CDR2 FQNEAQ.

The genes are TRBV7-9 and TRBJ1-1, with D unresolved. The V gene's germline CDR1 is SEHNR and CDR2 FQNEAQ (reference sequence). This CDR3 is built from 15 residues. With 2 bases removed from V and 1 base from J, the gap between germline ends came to 11 bases. The CDR3 DNA is TGTGCCAGCAGCTTAAATGCTCCAGGGAACACTGAAGCTTTCTTT. It codes for CASSLNAPGNTEAFF.

The V gene is TRBV9, the J gene TRBJ1-1; D is unresolved. Germline V gives CDR1 SGDLS, CDR2 YYNGEE. V was cut by 3 bases and J by 3 bases, with 12 bases left in between. This CDR3 spans 14 amino acids. CDR3 bases: TGTGCCAGCAGCGCCAAAGGGTCATACACTGAAGCTTTCTTT. Protein product: CASSAKGSYTEAFF.

This chain's CDR3 is CASFFPGQGQFF. CDR3 nucleotide sequence: TGTGCCAGTTTTTTTCCGGGACAGGGTCAGTTCTTC. The V and J genes are TRBV19 and TRBJ2-1; TRBD1 matches 9 bases. CDR3 length: 12 residues. With 8 bases clipped from V and 13 bases from J, the junction kept 9 bases outside the gene matches. Germline CDR1 is LNHDA and CDR2 is SQIVND (reference sequence).

This clone was seen a single time. V usage is TRBV7-9 and J usage is TRBJ2-1; unclear D gene. This CDR3 spans 15 amino acids. The ends were cut back, 5 bases at V and 2 bases at J, with 13 bases in the middle. From germline, CDR1 is SEHNR and CDR2 FQNEAQ (reference sequence). CDR3 in amino acids: CASSPPLRTYNEQFF. Written as DNA, the CDR3 is TGTGCCAGCAGCCCCCCCCTCCGGACCTACAATGAGCAGTTCTTC. Full variable domain (missing parts from reference TRBV7-9 and TRBJ2-1): DTGVSQNPRHKITKRGQNVTFRCDPISEHNRLYWYRQTLGQGPEFLTYFQNEAQLEKSRLLSDRFSAERPKGSFSTLEIQRTEQGDSAMYLCASSPPLRTYNEQFFGPGTRLTVL.

The rearrangement uses TRBV11-2 and TRBJ2-1, with 7 bases matching TRBD2. Germline-derived CDR1 and CDR2 are SGHAT and FQNNGV. This CDR3 has 14 amino acids. Trimming at V came to 5 bases and at J to 2 bases, leaving 3 bases not matched to a gene. The CDR3 protein is CASSGAGAYNEQFF. The CDR3 DNA is TGTGCCAGCAGCGGCGCGGGAGCCTACAATGAGCAGTTCTTC.

The rearrangement links TRBV7-9 to TRBJ2-1; D is perhaps TRBD1 (6 bases). Germline assignment: CDR1 SEHNR and CDR2 FQNEAQ (reference sequence). This CDR3 spans 16 amino acids. Between the trimmed V and J ends, which lost 1 base and 1 base, there was a span of 11 bases. The CDR3 loop reads CASSLGQGISYNEQFF. The CDR3 DNA sequence: TGTGCCAGCAGCTTAGGTCAGGGGATTTCCTACAATGAGCAGTTCTTC.

The rearrangement joins TRBV9 to TRBJ1-1, with no clear D. The germline CDR1 and CDR2 sequences are SGDLS and YYNGEE. The CDR3 covers 14 residues. V gave up 1 base and J gave up 0 bases, with 7 bases separating them. CDR3 DNA sequence: TGTGCCAGCAGCGTATCACATCTGAACACTGAAGCTTTCTTT. It translates to CASSVSHLNTEAFF.

This chain connects TRBV7-2 to TRBJ2-3; D ambiguous. Germline V gene sequence: CDR1 SGHTA, CDR2 FQGNSA. V lost 1 base and J lost 3, with 5 bases in between. CDR3 length: 13 amino acids. CDR3 protein: CASSLVPTDTQYF. CDR3 nucleotides: TGTGCCAGCAGCTTAGTACCTACAGATACGCAGTATTTT.

The genes are TRBV4-1 and TRBJ2-7; D unresolved. The V gene's germline CDR1 is MGHRA and CDR2 YSYEKL. The length of the CDR3 is 13 residues. Trimming left V 1 base short and J 7 bases short, with 11 bases between. The CDR3 loop is CASSQVGPLEQYF. For the CDR3, the DNA is TGCGCCAGCAGCCAAGTCGGGCCGTTGGAGCAGTACTTC.

J is TRBJ1-4 and V is TRBV19; TRBD1 is a possible D gene (5 bases). V was trimmed by 4 bases and J by 8 bases, leaving 17 bases between them. Germline loops: CDR1 LNHDA, CDR2 SQIVND (reference sequence). The CDR3 has 15 amino acids. The CDR3, as DNA: TGTGCCAGTAGTACACGTTGGGGACCCCCGGAAAAACTGTTTTTT. Translating gives CASSTRWGPPEKLFF. Full variable domain (remainder filled in from reference TRBV19 and TRBJ1-4): DGGITQSPKYLFRKEGQNVTLSCEQNLNHDAMYWYRQDPGQGLRLIYYSQIVNDFQKGDIAEGYSVSREKKESFPLTVTSAQKNPTAFYLCASSTRWGPPEKLFFGSGTQLSVL.

The CDR3 DNA reads TGTGCCAGCAGTGAAGGCCGCGCAGAAGTATATGGCTACACCTTC. As protein: CASSEGRAEVYGYTF. The chain is built from TRBV2 and TRBJ1-2; D not certain. Per germline, CDR1 SNHLY and CDR2 FYNNEI. Trimming took off 1 base at V and 5 bases at J, with 14 bases between the two ends. The CDR3 sequence is 15 residues long.

The V call is TRBV6-6, the J call TRBJ2-1; 12 bases map to TRBD2. The CDR3 totals 16 residues. V lost 6 bases, J lost 2 bases, and 5 bases stayed unmatched. Per germline, CDR1 MNHNY and CDR2 SVGAGI (reference sequence). DNA for the CDR3: TGTGCCAGCAGCCGACTAGCGGGAGTGGCCTACAATGAGCAGTTCTTC. It codes for CASSRLAGVAYNEQFF.

This clone has a single count. At the DNA level, this CDR3 is encoded by other sequences in the same sample as well. V usage is TRBV19 and J usage is TRBJ1-2, with TRBD1 matching over 9 bases. This CDR3 is 11 amino acids long. Germline lookup yields CDR1 LNHDA and CDR2 SQIVND (reference sequence). Unmatched junction bases numbered 1, after V lost 9 bases and J lost 5 bases. CDR3 sequence (DNA): TGTGCCAGCGGACAGGGGTATGGCTACACCTTC. Translation: CASGQGYGYTF.

As for this clone: This same CDR3 is encoded by further DNA sequences in the sample. The chain is built from TRBV5-1 and TRBJ1-1, with D uncertain. This CDR3 is 14 amino acids long. Germline V CDR1 and CDR2: SGHRS, YFSETQ. V lost 7 bases to trimming and J lost 5 bases, with 18 bases between them. Here the CDR3 reads CASRAPFGKTEAFF. DNA of the CDR3: TGCGCCAGCCGGGCCCCATTTGGGAAAACTGAAGCTTTCTTT.

The chain carries TRBV7-8 and TRBJ1-4, with D maybe TRBD1 (6 bases). The CDR3 is 14 amino acids. Looked up from germline, CDR1 is SGHVS and CDR2 is FQNEAQ. Trimming took 3 bases from V and 3 from J, leaving 8 bases between them. The CDR3 bases are TGTGCCAGCAGCTTGGGACATTCTAATGAAAAACTGTTTTTT. Protein sequence: CASSLGHSNEKLFF.

The genes are TRBV6-1 and TRBJ2-3, with D hard to call. V was clipped by 4 bases and J by 0 bases, with 17 bases between them. The germline CDR1 and CDR2 sequences are MNHNS and SASEGT. The CDR3 sequence is 17 residues long. CDR3 nucleotides: TGTGCCAGCAGTGGTCCCCCGAGGAGAGAGAGCACAGATACGCAGTATTTT. Its translation: CASSGPPRRESTDTQYF.

V is TRBV10-2 and J is TRBJ1-5, with 10 bases that match TRBD1. Trimming at V came to 9 bases and at J to 0 bases, leaving 8 bases not matched to a gene. The CDR3 contains 16 residues. Per germline, CDR1 WSHSY and CDR2 SAAADI. This CDR3 is CASRDRGGYSNQPQHF. The DNA of the CDR3 is TGCGCCAGTAGGGACAGGGGCGGATATAGCAATCAGCCCCAGCATTTT.

This chain connects TRBV28 to TRBJ1-2; no clear D gene. The CDR3 has 15 residues. The V end lost 8 bases, the J end lost 6 bases, and 22 bases lay between the germline ends. Germline CDR1 is MDHEN and CDR2 is SYDVKM. The CDR3 spells CASGNWAQDGHGYTF. The CDR3 DNA reads as TGTGCCAGCGGTAATTGGGCCCAGGATGGACATGGCTACACCTTC.

About this clone: In the same sample, other DNA sequences code for this CDR3. The V call is TRBV7-9, the J call TRBJ2-7; 7 bases line up with TRBD2. The germline gives CDR1 SEHNR, CDR2 FQNEAQ (reference sequence). V trimming: 4 bases; J trimming: 4 bases; junction bases outside the gene matches: 1. The CDR3 has 12 residues. CDR3 in DNA: TGTGCCAGCAGCTGGGGAGGGTACGAGCAGTACTTC. This codes for CASSWGGYEQYF.

This chain links TRBV5-1 with TRBJ2-7; D possibly uses TRBD1 or TRBD2 (7 bases each). The CDR3 has 14 residues. Germline V gene data show CDR1 as SGHRS and CDR2 as YFSETQ. V was pared by 3 bases and J by 3 bases, with 13 bases between. The CDR3, as DNA: TGCGCCAGCAGCTCCAGGGGGAGGGTCTACGAGCAGTACTTC. Protein sequence: CASSSRGRVYEQYF.

This clone was detected only once. The chain links TRBV11-1 to TRBJ2-2; unclear D gene. The CDR3 covers 14 residues. From germline, CDR1 is SGHAT and CDR2 FQDESV (reference sequence). Trimming stripped 2 bases from V and 1 base from J, with 5 bases between. In nucleotides, the CDR3 is TGTGCCAGCAGCTTAAACCAGAACACCGGGGAGCTGTTTTTT. It is translated as CASSLNQNTGELFF.

V and J are TRBV27 and TRBJ2-1, with D hard to call. Trimming pared 2 bases from V and 9 bases from J, leaving 11 bases between. Germline V CDR1 and CDR2: MNHEY, SMNVEV (reference sequence). The CDR3 has 13 amino acids. CDR3 sequence reads: CASSLGPGLEQFF. CDR3 nucleotide sequence: TGTGCCAGCAGTTTAGGTCCCGGGCTTGAGCAGTTCTTC.

The chain employs TRBV28 and TRBJ1-5; D is uncertain. The CDR3 is 12 amino acids. V was trimmed by 8 bases and J by 6 bases, leaving 11 bases between them. The germline gives CDR1 MDHEN, CDR2 SYDVKM. This CDR3 is CASAAGRQPQHF. In DNA form, the CDR3 reads TGTGCCAGCGCAGCAGGTCGTCAGCCCCAGCATTTT.